These T cell receptor beta chains were read from a single sample in a study of T cell responses to AZD1222 COVID-19 vaccine. TCRdb keeps only in-frame clones here, not all; method: immunoSEQ multiplex PCR. The table includes approximately 76,000 clones, over 80% detected once. The sequencing here drew on peripheral blood, taken on day 0 of MenACWY control vaccination. The receptors stem from an adult in good health. Each CDR3 is given with its conserved first and last residue. The D gene is left open where the match is weak. Clone size is stated in some rows and not others, as once, few, many or a class when expanded.

abundance	j_gene	d_gene	v_gene	CDR3aa	CDR3nt
.	TRBJ1-1	.	TRBV12-3/TRBV12-4	CASTRGGNTEAFF	TGTGCCAGCACCCGGGGGGGAAACACTGAAGCTTTCTTT
.	TRBJ1-5	.	TRBV6-1	CASSERLGGKVVQHF	TGTGCCAGCAGTGAACGCCTGGGGGGAAAGGTGGTCCAGCATTTT
.	TRBJ1-1	.	TRBV14	CASSQESEAFF	TGTGCCAGCAGCCAAGAGTCTGAAGCTTTCTTT
.	TRBJ1-5	.	TRBV30	CAWSSLYSNQPQHF	TGTGCCTGGAGTAGTTTATATAGCAATCAGCCCCAGCATTTT
.	TRBJ2-7	.	TRBV12-3/TRBV12-4	CASRVLGLDEQYF	TGTGCCAGCAGAGTACTGGGCCTCGACGAGCAGTACTTC
.	TRBJ1-5	TRBD1	TRBV28	CASSAGQGAWQPQHF	TGTGCCAGCAGTGCGGGACAGGGGGCCTGGCAGCCCCAGCATTTT
.	TRBJ1-6	.	TRBV5-1	CASSPEAHSPLHF	TGCGCCAGCAGCCCCGAGGCACATTCACCCCTCCACTTT
.	TRBJ2-1	.	TRBV11-2	CASSLEWTSDEQFF	TGTGCCAGCAGCTTAGAATGGACTTCGGATGAGCAGTTCTTC
.	TRBJ2-2	.	TRBV11-3	CASSPGVANTGELFF	TGTGCCAGCAGCCCCGGGGTAGCGAACACCGGGGAGCTGTTTTTT
.	TRBJ2-3	TRBD2	TRBV4-3	CASSQGGIAGEVAQYF	TGCGCCAGCAGCCAAGGAGGCATAGCGGGAGAGGTAGCGCAGTATTTT
.	TRBJ1-2	.	TRBV15	CATSRASVGIGYGYTF	TGTGCCACCAGCAGAGCCTCTGTGGGCATTGGCTATGGCTACACCTTC
.	TRBJ1-1	.	TRBV6-6	CASTQEENTEAFF	TGTGCCAGCACCCAGGAGGAGAACACTGAAGCTTTCTTT
.	TRBJ2-5	.	TRBV10-3	CAIRDGVQETQYF	TGTGCCATCCGGGACGGCGTCCAAGAGACCCAGTACTTC
.	TRBJ1-1	TRBD1	TRBV27	CASLTPRQGRNTEAFF	TGTGCCAGCCTAACCCCCCGACAGGGGAGGAACACTGAAGCTTTCTTT
.	TRBJ1-4	.	TRBV3-1/TRBV3-2	CASSQVRRGLATNEKLFF	TGTGCCAGCAGCCAAGTTCGACGGGGACTCGCAACTAATGAAAAACTGTTTTTT
.	TRBJ1-2	.	TRBV5-1	CASSSSMVNYGYTF	TGCGCCAGCAGCTCTAGTATGGTGAACTATGGCTACACCTTC
.	TRBJ1-2	TRBD1	TRBV28	CASSLGDRGYTF	TGTGCCAGCAGTTTGGGGGACAGGGGCTACACCTTC
once	TRBJ1-2	.	TRBV27	CASSLNGQSRYGYTF	TGTGCCAGCAGTTTAAACGGGCAGTCGCGCTATGGCTACACCTTC